This T cell receptor beta chain was sequenced for a study of PD-1 blockade in classical Hodgkin lymphoma. Overall study findings and caveats: Newly diagnosed and completely responding patients shared comparable baseline diversity.

A remark on this clone: Its antigen is still unknown.

Data came from immunoSEQ multiplex PCR; TCRdb stores just in-frame clones and leaves some out. The sample includes about 40,000 clones, about nine tenths of them seen just once. After autologous stem cell transplantation all patients relapsed, and prior brentuximab vedotin exposure differed between cohorts. V shed 3 bases, J shed 1 base, and the junction held 8 bases outside the gene matches. Germline CDR1 is MGHRA and CDR2 is YSYEKL. The CDR3 extends over 18 amino acids. The specimen comprised peripheral blood mononuclear cells (PBMCs), sampled at baseline. The TCR originated in a human donor with classical Hodgkin lymphoma. This chain connects TRBV4-1 to TRBJ2-6, with 8 nucleotides matching TRBD2. The CDR3, as DNA: TGCGCCAGCAGCCACACTAGCGGTAGTAAATCTGGGGCCAACGTCCTGACTTTC. As protein: CASSHTSGSKSGANVLTF.